The 10 T cell receptor beta chains in this list originate from one sample, sequenced in a study of shared clonotypes between healthy human individuals. TCRdb's table, derived via immunoSEQ multiplex PCR, lists solely in-frame clones and lacks some. Of 900,000 to 1,200,000 clones listed, around three quarters are singletons. Sequenced: memory CD4+ T cells from PBMCs. Documented subset: CD45RA-negative fraction. The receptors come from a man younger than 35 in good health. Some clones in this sample may be carry-over from other donors' samples.

This clone was recorded only once. The chain joins TRBV2 to TRBJ2-4; no firm D call. The V and J ends lost 7 bases and 1 base respectively, with 8 bases between them. Germline V gene sequence: CDR1 SNHLY, CDR2 FYNNEI. CDR3 length equals 13 residues. The CDR3 loop reads CASTPDAKNIQYF. DNA for the CDR3: TGTGCCAGCACACCCGACGCCAAAAACATTCAGTACTTC.

The chain has TRBV29-1 and TRBJ2-3; 8 nucleotides align to TRBD2. The CDR3 covers 11 residues. Germline V CDR1 and CDR2: SQVTM, ANQGSEA. The CDR3 reads CGGGLTDTQYF. CDR3 nucleotide sequence: TGCGGCGGGGGGTTAACAGATACGCAGTATTTT.

This rearrangement joins TRBV7-2 to TRBJ1-2, with D unclear. Trimming took off 1 base at V and 5 bases at J, with 8 bases between the two ends. Germline lookup yields CDR1 SGHTA and CDR2 FQGNSA. The CDR3 runs to 13 residues. The CDR3, as DNA: TGTGCCAGCAGCTTAGACCCCTTTTATGGCTACACCTTC. Translating it yields CASSLDPFYGYTF.

The chain carries TRBV5-1 and TRBJ2-2; TRBD1 agrees at 8 bases. J gave up 3 bases and V 8 bases, and 6 bases lay outside the gene matches. CDR1 is SGHRS and CDR2 is YFSETQ in the germline V gene. This CDR3 comprises 14 residues. The DNA of the CDR3 is TGCGCCAGTAAAATACAGGGGGACACCGGGGAGCTGTTTTTT. This encodes CASKIQGDTGELFF. Together with reference TRBV5-1 and TRBJ2-2, the CDR3 gives the full variable domain: KAGVTQTPRYLIKTRGQQVTLSCSPISGHRSVSWYQQTPGQGLQFLFEYFSETQRNKGNFPGRFSGRQFSNSRSEMNVSTLELGDSALYLCASKIQGDTGELFFGEGSRLTVL.

The chain joins TRBV7-3 to TRBJ1-6, with D hard to call. V gave up 2 bases and J gave up 10 bases, with 9 bases separating them. The germline V gene has CDR1 SGHTA and CDR2 FQGTGA. CDR3 size: 13 residues. CDR3 coding DNA: TGTGCCAGCAGCTTAGCCTCGCGGTCACCCCTCCACTTT. Its translation: CASSLASRSPLHF. The whole variable domain, remainder taken from reference TRBV7-3 and TRBJ1-6, is GAGVSQTPSNKVTEKGKYVELRCDPISGHTALYWYRQSLGQGPEFLIYFQGTGAADDSGLPNDRFFAVRPEGSVSTLKIQRTERGDSAVYLCASSLASRSPLHFGNGTRLTVT.

The chain has TRBV4-1 and TRBJ1-5, with a tentative D call TRBD1 (6 bases). The CDR3 is 16 residues long. The V end was cut by 1 base, the J end by 0 bases, with 10 bases between. CDR1 is MGHRA, CDR2 YSYEKL, per germline. CDR3 amino acids: CASSQVRGPSNQPQHF. The CDR3 nucleotides read TGCGCCAGCAGCCAAGTCCGGGGGCCTAGCAATCAGCCCCAGCATTTT.

The rearrangement joins TRBV7-9 to TRBJ2-7, with a possible D match to TRBD1 (6 bases). V was clipped by 2 bases and J by 2 bases, with 16 bases between them. This CDR3 has 16 amino acids. The germline gives CDR1 SEHNR, CDR2 FQNEAQ (reference sequence). In DNA form, the CDR3 reads TGTGCCAGCAGCTTATCGACAGGAGCTTTAACCTACGAGCAGTACTTC. This gives the protein CASSLSTGALTYEQYF.

The chain employs TRBV29-1 and TRBJ1-2, with a tentative D call TRBD1 (6 bases). The V gene's germline CDR1 is SQVTM and CDR2 ANQGSEA. The length of the CDR3 is 13 residues. The ends were cut back, 0 bases at V and 6 bases at J, with 11 bases in the middle. The chain's CDR3 is CSVEDQGTNGYTF. CDR3 nucleotide sequence: TGCAGCGTTGAAGATCAGGGGACTAATGGCTACACCTTC.

A few counts support this clone. V is TRBV21-1 and J is TRBJ1-1. TRBV21-1 is reported as a pseudogene. The CDR3 is 10 residues long. The CDR3 here is CASRNPEAFF. CDR3 in DNA: TGTGCCAGCAGGAACCCTGAAGCTTTCTTT.

This chain connects TRBV28 to TRBJ2-4; TRBD1 aligns across 7 bases. V lost 6 bases, J lost 8 bases, and 10 bases stayed unmatched. Germline CDR1 MDHEN, CDR2 SYDVKM. The CDR3 sequence is 14 residues long. The chain's CDR3 is CASRGRQGWDIQYF. In DNA form, the CDR3 reads TGTGCCAGCAGGGGAAGACAGGGATGGGACATTCAGTACTTC.